These T cell receptor beta chains were read from a single sample in a study of blood T cell repertoires in COVID-19. Method: immunoSEQ multiplex PCR; TCRdb's copy keeps in-frame clones and lacks some. The sample has some 330,000 clones, over 80% seen once; the top ten hold over 4.5%. Sequencing was performed on PBMCs or T cells enriched from blood (not recorded which). All receptors derive from a man aged 30 to 45 who had recovered from COVID-19. Each CDR3 is given with its conserved first and last residue. The D gene is left open where the match is weak. Size tells how often a clone was seen (once, few, many) or the class of an expanded clone, and some rows leave it out.

V gene,clone size,J gene,D gene,CDR3 DNA,CDR3 protein
TRBV24-1,-,TRBJ2-6,-,TGTGCCACCAGTCCAGGGGTCGGTGGGGCCAACGTCCTGACTTTC,CATSPGVGGANVLTF
TRBV15,-,TRBJ1-5,TRBD1,TGTGCCACCAGCAGAGGGACAGGTAATCAGCCCCAGCATTTT,CATSRGTGNQPQHF
TRBV2,-,TRBJ1-4,-,TGTGCCAGCAACGGTCCAACTAATGAAAAACTGTTTTTT,CASNGPTNEKLFF
TRBV11-2,-,TRBJ1-6,-,TGTGCCAGCAGCTTAGGTAGTTTTAATTCACCCCTCCACTTT,CASSLGSFNSPLHF
TRBV11-2,-,TRBJ2-2,TRBD2,TGTGCCAGCAGCCCTCGGACTAGCGGGGGGGCCTCCACCGGGGAGCTGTTTTTT,CASSPRTSGGASTGELFF
TRBV24-1,-,TRBJ1-5,TRBD1,TGTGCCACCAGTGCGACAGGGGGCGATCAGCCCCAGCATTTT,CATSATGGDQPQHF
TRBV6-6,-,TRBJ2-7,-,TGTGCCAGCGGGAGACCGGGAGAGCAGTACTTC,CASGRPGEQYF
TRBV24-1,-,TRBJ1-2,-,TGTGCCACCAGTGTTGGAGAAAACTATGGCTACACCTTC,CATSVGENYGYTF
TRBV3-1/TRBV3-2,-,TRBJ1-1,TRBD1,TGTGCCAGCAGCCTCGGACAGGGGCGTTTAAACACTGAAGCTTTCTTT,CASSLGQGRLNTEAFF
TRBV9,-,TRBJ2-7,-,TGTGCCAGCAGCGTAGGGGCAGGGGCCGACTACGAGCAGTACTTC,CASSVGAGADYEQYF
TRBV28,-,TRBJ1-5,TRBD1,TGTGCCAGCAGACCCCCGGGACAGGCCCTCTATAGCGGCAATCAGCCCCAGCATTTT,CASRPPGQALYSGNQPQHF
TRBV28,-,TRBJ1-2,-,TGTGCCAGCAGGTTCGGGACTTCTTATGGCTACACCTTC,CASRFGTSYGYTF
TRBV7-9,once,TRBJ2-7,-,TGTGCCAGCGAAAAAGGGGGCTACGAGCAGTACTTC,CASEKGGYEQYF
TRBV21-1,-,TRBJ1-5,-,-,CAAVASGNSNQPQHF
TRBV14,-,TRBJ1-6,-,TGTGCCAGCAGCCAAGAGAGGCTAGAGAATTCACCCCTCCACTTT,CASSQERLENSPLHF
TRBV27,-,TRBJ1-1,TRBD1,TGTGCCAGCAGTTTATTAGACCCGTCGGACAGGCGCTGGGGCTTGGACCACATGAACACTGAAGCTTTCTTT,CASSLLDPSDRRWGLDHMNTEAFF
TRBV6-5,-,TRBJ2-7,-,TGTGCCAGCAGTTACGGGGCTGGTAACTCCTACGAGCAGTACTTC,CASSYGAGNSYEQYF
TRBV4-1,once,TRBJ2-7,TRBD2,TGCGCCAGCAGTTTTGGGGCAAGCGGGGACCACTCCTACGAGCAGTACTTC,CASSFGASGDHSYEQYF